Presented here are 26 T cell receptor beta chains from one specimen sequenced in a study of T cell responses to AZD1222 COVID-19 vaccine. Libraries were prepared by immunoSEQ multiplex PCR; TCRdb keeps only in-frame clonotypes and omits some of them. There are 150,000 or so clones in the sample; 90% to 95% occur only once, and about 1.6% lies in the top ten. This sample comprised peripheral blood, obtained 28 days after the second AZD1222 dose. These TCRs come from an adult who received the AZD1222 COVID-19 vaccine.

The chain is built from TRBV28 and TRBJ2-7, with 7 positions matching TRBD1. The CDR3 has 13 amino acids. The V and J ends lost 5 bases and 3 bases, in that order; junction bases with no gene match: 4. Germline V gene lookup returns CDR1 MDHEN and CDR2 SYDVKM. The CDR3 region is CASSRGQSYEQYF. The CDR3 nucleotides are TGTGCCAGCAGTCGGGGACAGAGCTACGAGCAGTACTTC.

The chain joins TRBV3-1 (or the pseudogene TRBV3-2) to TRBJ2-1; 8 nucleotides agree with TRBD2. V dropped 1 base and J dropped 7; count of bases not matched to a gene: 9. Germline-derived CDR1 and CDR2 are LGHDT and YNNKEL (reference sequence). The CDR3 is 16 residues long. CDR3 loop: CASSQALQGGRNEQFF. For the CDR3, the DNA is TGTGCCAGCAGCCAAGCTTTGCAGGGCGGGAGGAATGAGCAGTTCTTC.

The chain combines TRBV6-5 with TRBJ1-1; D remains unclear. The CDR3 runs 12 residues. Germline CDR1 is MNHEY and CDR2 is SVGAGI. Trimming took off 4 bases at V and 6 bases at J, with 9 bases between the two ends. The CDR3 loop reads CASSSRMAEAFF. The CDR3 coding sequence is TGTGCCAGCAGTTCGCGAATGGCTGAAGCTTTCTTT.

The chain employs TRBV2 and TRBJ2-7; 10 nucleotides line up with TRBD2. V trimming: 3 bases; J trimming: 5 bases; junction bases outside the gene matches: 7. CDR3 size: 15 residues. Germline V gene data show CDR1 as SNHLY and CDR2 as FYNNEI. CDR3 sequence reads: CASSDGLAGAHEQYF. The CDR3 coding sequence is TGTGCCAGCAGTGACGGGCTAGCGGGGGCCCACGAGCAGTACTTC.

The gene calls are TRBV20-1 and TRBJ1-2; no clear D gene. CDR3 length: 8 residues. Germline CDR1 reads DFQATT; CDR2 reads SNEGSKA (reference sequence). The CDR3 loop is CGVIGYTF. CDR3 DNA sequence: TGCGGAGTGATTGGCTACACCTTC.

The V call is TRBV15, the J call TRBJ2-3, with 8 bases matching TRBD1. The CDR3 has 16 residues. J gave up 4 bases and V 6 bases, and 12 bases lay outside the gene matches. Germline CDR1 reads LNHNV; CDR2 reads YYDKDF (reference sequence). CDR3 in amino acids: CATSAGTGGKADTQYF. CDR3 nucleotide sequence: TGTGCCACCAGTGCGGGTACAGGGGGAAAGGCAGATACGCAGTATTTT.

This clone was counted a single time. The chain employs TRBV13 and TRBJ2-7, with 8 bases identical to TRBD2. Losses at the gene ends were 2 bases for V and 5 bases for J; bases not matched to a gene: 8. The length of the CDR3 is 15 residues. The V gene's germline CDR1 is PRHDT and CDR2 FYEKMQ (reference sequence). CDR3 nucleotide sequence: TGTGCCAGCAGCTTATCTGGACTAGCTCGGCACGAGCAGTACTTC. It encodes CASSLSGLARHEQYF.

This rearrangement joins TRBV11-1 to TRBJ2-7, with D possibly being TRBD2 (5 bases). V lost 5 bases and J 2 bases, leaving 16 bases between the germline ends. This CDR3 region has 15 residues. CDR1 SGHAT and CDR2 FQDESV come from the germline V gene (reference sequence). This chain's CDR3 is CASSQGLQKAYEQYF. The CDR3 nucleotides read TGTGCCAGCAGCCAAGGACTGCAGAAAGCCTACGAGCAGTACTTC.

The chain uses TRBV5-4 and TRBJ2-7; either TRBD1 or TRBD2 may supply D (6 bases each). The CDR3 consists of 16 residues. Between the trimmed V and J ends, which lost 0 bases and 3 bases, there was a span of 16 bases. The germline CDR1 and CDR2 sequences are SGHNT and YYREEE (reference sequence). CDR3 amino acids: CASSLEEGGFIYEQYF. The CDR3 nucleotides are TGTGCCAGCAGCTTGGAAGAGGGGGGATTCATCTACGAGCAGTACTTC.

The chain is built from TRBV19 and TRBJ2-5; 16 bases align to TRBD2. The CDR3 length is 18 residues. V trimming: 5 bases; J trimming: 6 bases; junction bases outside the gene matches: 12. Per germline, CDR1 LNHDA and CDR2 SQIVND (reference sequence). The CDR3 DNA follows: TGTGCCAGTAGTCCTCCGGGACTAGCGGGAGGGCCTCCCCAGACCCAGTACTTC. Translated: CASSPPGLAGGPPQTQYF.

The CDR3 region has the DNA TGTGCCACCAGACGGACAAAGATGGGGCAGCCCCAGCATTTT. Amino acids: CATRRTKMGQPQHF. This chain joins TRBV15 and TRBJ1-5; tentatively, D is TRBD1 (5 bases). V dropped 6 bases and J dropped 7 bases, with 16 bases sitting between them. The CDR3 runs 14 residues. Looked up from germline, CDR1 is LNHNV and CDR2 is YYDKDF (reference sequence). Combining the CDR3 with reference TRBV15 and TRBJ1-5 gives the whole variable domain DAMVIQNPRYQVTQFGKPVTLSCSQTLNHNVMYWYQQKSSQAPKLLFHYYDKDFNNEADTPDNFQSRRPNTSFCFLDIRSPGLGDTAMYLCATRRTKMGQPQHFGDGTRLSIL.

This clone has only a few counts. The rearrangement uses TRBV19 and TRBJ2-7, with D maybe TRBD2 (5 bases). The CDR3 covers 14 residues. Trimming pared 7 bases from V and 7 bases from J, leaving 20 bases between. Germline V gene sequence: CDR1 LNHDA, CDR2 SQIVND (reference sequence). CDR3 loop: CASKRDTGSWEQYF. CDR3 nucleotide sequence: TGTGCCAGTAAACGGGATACGGGCTCATGGGAGCAGTACTTC.

The chain uses TRBV7-9 and TRBJ2-1, with a tentative D call TRBD2 (5 bases). V lost 5 bases to trimming and J lost 7 bases, with 9 bases between them. The CDR3 is 12 residues long. The V gene's germline CDR1 is SEHNR and CDR2 FQNEAQ (reference sequence). DNA for the CDR3: TGTGCCAGCAGCATCGAGCGGAATGAGCAGTTCTTC. Residues: CASSIERNEQFF. Drawing the rest from reference TRBV7-9 and TRBJ2-1, the complete variable domain is DTGVSQNPRHKITKRGQNVTFRCDPISEHNRLYWYRQTLGQGPEFLTYFQNEAQLEKSRLLSDRFSAERPKGSFSTLEIQRTEQGDSAMYLCASSIERNEQFFGPGTRLTVL.

This clone is a singleton in its sample. This chain links TRBV6-6 with TRBJ2-1, with 14 positions matching TRBD2. The CDR3 has 16 amino acids. CDR1 and CDR2 from the germline V gene are MNHNY and SVGAGI (reference sequence). With V trimmed by 6 bases and J by 8 bases, 9 bases remained unmatched. CDR3 nucleotide sequence: TGTGCCAGCAGACGACTTGGGACTAGCGGGAGAGATGAGCAGTTCTTC. Translation gives CASRRLGTSGRDEQFF.

The gene calls are TRBV6-5 and TRBJ1-5; D unresolved. Trimming stripped 6 bases from V and 3 bases from J, with 12 bases between. Germline CDR1 and CDR2: MNHEY and SVGAGI. This CDR3 has 14 residues. DNA for the CDR3: TGTGCCAGCAGGAGTAAAGGCGCCAATCAGCCCCAGCATTTT. Protein sequence: CASRSKGANQPQHF.

CDR3 sequence: CASSPTFGNTDTQYF. CDR3 DNA sequence: TGTGCCAGCAGCCCCACCTTCGGCAACACAGATACGCAGTATTTT. The V call is TRBV7-9, the J call TRBJ2-3; D uncertain. Germline V gene sequence: CDR1 SEHNR, CDR2 FQNEAQ (reference sequence). The CDR3 spans 15 residues. Trimming took off 5 bases at V and 2 bases at J, with 14 bases between the two ends.

This clone has only one observation. The V and J genes are TRBV7-9 and TRBJ2-1; unclear D gene. V was trimmed by 1 base and J by 5 bases, leaving 9 bases between them. Looked up from germline, CDR1 is SEHNR and CDR2 is FQNEAQ (reference sequence). This CDR3 has 14 residues. CDR3 bases: TGTGCCAGCAGCTTAGGCATATTTGACAATGAGCAGTTCTTC. It specifies CASSLGIFDNEQFF.

The CDR3 protein is CASSMFRENTEAFF. The CDR3 nucleotides read TGTGCCAGCAGCATGTTTAGGGAGAACACTGAAGCTTTCTTT. The chain employs TRBV11-1 and TRBJ1-1; D gene unclear. Trimming left V 5 bases short and J 1 base short, with 11 bases between. Germline V gives CDR1 SGHAT, CDR2 FQDESV (reference sequence). The CDR3 runs 14 residues. Variable domain in full (rest from reference TRBV11-1 and TRBJ1-1): EAEVAQSPRYKITEKSQAVAFWCDPISGHATLYWYRQILGQGPELLVQFQDESVVDDSQLPKDRFSAERLKGVDSTLKIQPAELGDSAMYLCASSMFRENTEAFFGQGTRLTVV.

The chain has TRBV30 and TRBJ1-2; D is ambiguous. Germline-derived CDR1 and CDR2 are GTSNPN and SVGIG (reference sequence). Trimming took off 4 bases at V and 2 bases at J, with 11 bases between the two ends. The CDR3 totals 13 residues. CDR3 residues: CAWIARTNYGYTF. The CDR3 region has the DNA TGTGCCTGGATAGCGCGCACCAACTATGGCTACACCTTC.

The V and J genes are TRBV6-5 and TRBJ1-2; D is unclear. The CDR3 spans 12 residues. Between the trimmed V and J ends, which lost 8 bases and 4 bases, there was a span of 11 bases. The V gene's germline CDR1 is MNHEY and CDR2 SVGAGI. The CDR3 DNA reads as TGTGCCAGCTCTCCGACCCCCTATGGCTACACCTTC. It specifies CASSPTPYGYTF.

The chain employs TRBV30 and TRBJ1-1; D unresolved. Trimming pared 0 bases from V and 5 bases from J, leaving 4 bases between. Germline loops: CDR1 GTSNPN, CDR2 SVGIG (reference sequence). The CDR3 has 11 amino acids. The DNA of the CDR3 is TGTGCCTGGAGTGTAGGGACTGAAGCTTTCTTT. Its translation is CAWSVGTEAFF.

V is TRBV5-1 and J is TRBJ1-2; maybe TRBD1 (6 bases). V dropped 0 bases and J dropped 8 bases, with 11 bases sitting between them. The CDR3 loop spans 13 amino acids. CDR1 and CDR2 (germline): SGHRS, YFSETQ. DNA for the CDR3: TGCGCCAGCAGCTTGGAATCTGGGGGCGGCTACACCTTC. Residues: CASSLESGGGYTF.

V usage is TRBV11-3 and J usage is TRBJ2-7; no clear D gene. Looked up from germline, CDR1 is SGHNT and CDR2 is YENEEA. The V end was cut by 4 bases, the J end by 2 bases, with 6 bases between. CDR3 length: 12 amino acids. The CDR3 region has the DNA TGTGCCAGCAGCTCGAGCCCCTACGAGCAGTACTTC. It codes for CASSSSPYEQYF. The variable domain in full, with the rest retrieved from reference TRBV11-3 and TRBJ2-7, is EAGVVQSPRYKIIEKKQPVAFWCNPISGHNTLYWYLQNLGQGPELLIRYENEEAVDDSQLPKDRFSAERLKGVDSTLKIQPAELGDSAVYLCASSSSPYEQYFGPGTRLTVT.

J is TRBJ1-2 and V is TRBV24-1, with D possibly TRBD1 on 6 matching bases. The length of the CDR3 is 14 residues. Germline V CDR1 and CDR2: KGHDR, SFDVKD. V was trimmed by 2 bases and J by 3 bases, leaving 9 bases between them. In DNA form, the CDR3 reads TGTGCCACCAGTGATTCGACAGGAGACTATGGCTACACCTTC. It codes for CATSDSTGDYGYTF.

The chain has TRBV18 and TRBJ2-7; perhaps D is TRBD1 or TRBD2 (5 bases each). The CDR3 runs 15 residues. Trimming pared 3 bases from V and 3 bases from J, leaving 15 bases between. Germline assignment: CDR1 KGHSH and CDR2 LQKENI. For the CDR3, the DNA is TGTGCCAGCTCACCGTCTCCGGGACGGCACTACGAGCAGTACTTC. It yields the protein CASSPSPGRHYEQYF.

The V gene is TRBV12-3 or TRBV12-4, the J gene TRBJ1-5; no clear D gene. The CDR3 runs to 13 residues. V lost 3 bases and J lost 6, with 9 bases in between. The CDR3 region is CASSLGMGQPQHF. The CDR3 DNA sequence: TGTGCCAGCAGTTTGGGGATGGGTCAGCCCCAGCATTTT.